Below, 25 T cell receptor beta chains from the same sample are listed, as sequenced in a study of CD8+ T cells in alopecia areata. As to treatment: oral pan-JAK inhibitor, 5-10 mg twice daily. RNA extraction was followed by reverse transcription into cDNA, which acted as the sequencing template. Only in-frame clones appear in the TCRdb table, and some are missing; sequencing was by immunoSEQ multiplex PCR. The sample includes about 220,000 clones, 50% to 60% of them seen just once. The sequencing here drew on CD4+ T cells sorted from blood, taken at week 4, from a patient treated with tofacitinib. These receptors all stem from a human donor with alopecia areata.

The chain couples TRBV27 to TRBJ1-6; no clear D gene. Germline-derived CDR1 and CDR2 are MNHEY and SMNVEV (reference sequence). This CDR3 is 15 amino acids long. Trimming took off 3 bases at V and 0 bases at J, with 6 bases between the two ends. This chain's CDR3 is CASSFESSYNSPLHF. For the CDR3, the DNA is TGTGCCAGCAGTTTTGAGAGCTCCTATAATTCACCCCTCCACTTT.

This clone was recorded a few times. The CDR3 reads CSVASQAYEQYF. The CDR3 DNA reads as TGCAGCGTTGCGAGTCAGGCCTACGAGCAGTACTTC. This chain joins TRBV29-1 and TRBJ2-7, with D hard to call. V was pared by 4 bases and J by 2 bases, with 9 bases between. This CDR3 comprises 12 residues. The germline gives CDR1 SQVTM, CDR2 ANQGSEA.

The CDR3: CASSPAGYGYTF. The CDR3 DNA reads as TGTGCCAGCAGTCCTGCGGGGTATGGCTACACCTTC. The chain recombines TRBV27 with TRBJ1-2; D is undetermined. Germline V lookup: CDR1 MNHEY, CDR2 SMNVEV (reference sequence). The germline V and J ends were trimmed by 5 bases and 5 bases, with 9 bases remaining between them. The CDR3 sequence is 12 residues long.

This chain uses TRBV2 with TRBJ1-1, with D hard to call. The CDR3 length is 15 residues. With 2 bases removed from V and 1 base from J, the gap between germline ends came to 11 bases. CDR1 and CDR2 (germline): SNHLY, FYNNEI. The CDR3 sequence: CASSELGRQNTEAFF. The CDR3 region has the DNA TGTGCCAGCAGTGAACTTGGCCGGCAGAACACTGAAGCTTTCTTT.

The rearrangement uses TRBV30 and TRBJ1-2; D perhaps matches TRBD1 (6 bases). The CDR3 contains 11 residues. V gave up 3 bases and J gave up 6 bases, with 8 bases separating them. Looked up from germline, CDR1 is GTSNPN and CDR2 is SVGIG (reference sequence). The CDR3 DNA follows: TGTGCCTGGAGCGCAGGGGATGGCTACACCTTC. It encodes CAWSAGDGYTF.

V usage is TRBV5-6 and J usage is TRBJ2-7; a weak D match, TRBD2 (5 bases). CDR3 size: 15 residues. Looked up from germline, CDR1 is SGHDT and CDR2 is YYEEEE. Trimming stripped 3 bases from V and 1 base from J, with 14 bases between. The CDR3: CASSSAVERSYEQYF. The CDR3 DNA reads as TGTGCCAGCAGCTCAGCGGTCGAGAGATCCTACGAGCAGTACTTC.

In nucleotides, the CDR3 is TGTGCCAGCAGTGGTGGTGGCGGGGGCCTATCAGGGTCCAATGAGCAGTTCTTC. Translation: CASSGGGGGLSGSNEQFF. The rearrangement uses TRBV25-1 and TRBJ2-1; weak D call: TRBD2 (7 bases). Germline V gene data show CDR1 as MGHDK and CDR2 as SYGVNS. The ends were cut back, 4 bases at V and 6 bases at J, with 25 bases in the middle. There are 18 residues in the CDR3.

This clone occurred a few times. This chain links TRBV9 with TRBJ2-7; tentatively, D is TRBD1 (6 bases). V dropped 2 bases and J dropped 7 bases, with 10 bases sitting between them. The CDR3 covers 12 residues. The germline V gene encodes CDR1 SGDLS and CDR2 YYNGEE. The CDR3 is CASSVYQGEQYF. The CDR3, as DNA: TGTGCCAGCAGCGTTTACCAGGGGGAGCAGTACTTC.

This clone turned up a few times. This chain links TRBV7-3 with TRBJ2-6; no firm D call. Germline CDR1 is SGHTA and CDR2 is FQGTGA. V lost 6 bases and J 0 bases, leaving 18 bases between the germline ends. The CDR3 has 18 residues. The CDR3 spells CASSPVVVLASGANVLTF. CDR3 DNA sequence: TGTGCCAGCAGTCCCGTGGTCGTATTGGCCTCTGGGGCCAACGTCCTGACTTTC.

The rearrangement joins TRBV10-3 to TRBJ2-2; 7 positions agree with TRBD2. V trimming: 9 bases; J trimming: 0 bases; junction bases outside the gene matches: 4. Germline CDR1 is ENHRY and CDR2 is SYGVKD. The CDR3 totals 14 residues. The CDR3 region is CAISGAANTGELFF. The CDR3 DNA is TGTGCCATAAGCGGGGCTGCGAACACCGGGGAGCTGTTTTTT.

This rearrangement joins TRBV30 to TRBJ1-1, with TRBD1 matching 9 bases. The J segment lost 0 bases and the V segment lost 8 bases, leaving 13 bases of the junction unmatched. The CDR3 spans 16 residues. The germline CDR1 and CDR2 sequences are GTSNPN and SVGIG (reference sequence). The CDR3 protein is CAGRPLGQGMNTEAFF. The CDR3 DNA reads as TGTGCCGGCCGGCCGTTGGGACAGGGAATGAACACTGAAGCTTTCTTT.

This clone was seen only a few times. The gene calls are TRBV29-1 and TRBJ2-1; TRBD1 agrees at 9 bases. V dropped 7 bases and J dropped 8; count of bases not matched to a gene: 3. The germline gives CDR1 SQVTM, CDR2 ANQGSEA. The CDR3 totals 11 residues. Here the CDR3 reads CSGGQGDEQFF. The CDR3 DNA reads TGCAGCGGGGGACAGGGCGATGAGCAGTTCTTC.

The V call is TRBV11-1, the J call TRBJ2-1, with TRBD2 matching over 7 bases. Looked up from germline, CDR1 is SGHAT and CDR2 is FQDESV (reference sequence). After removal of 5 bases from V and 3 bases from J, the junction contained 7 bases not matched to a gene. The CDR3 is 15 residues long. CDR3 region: CASSDRLAGYNEQFF. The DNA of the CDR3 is TGTGCCAGCAGCGATCGACTAGCCGGCTACAATGAGCAGTTCTTC.

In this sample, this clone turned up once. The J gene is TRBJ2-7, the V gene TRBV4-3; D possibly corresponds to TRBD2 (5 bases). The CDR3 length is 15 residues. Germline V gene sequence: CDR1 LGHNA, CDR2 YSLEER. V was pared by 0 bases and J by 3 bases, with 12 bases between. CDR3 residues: CASSQDRASSYEQYF. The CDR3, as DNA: TGCGCCAGCAGCCAAGATAGGGCTAGCAGCTACGAGCAGTACTTC.

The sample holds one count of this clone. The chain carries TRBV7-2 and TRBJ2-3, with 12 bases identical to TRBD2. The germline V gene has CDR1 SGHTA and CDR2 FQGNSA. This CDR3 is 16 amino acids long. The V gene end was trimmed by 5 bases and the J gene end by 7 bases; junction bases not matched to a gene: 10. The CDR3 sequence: CASSTSLAGGENTQYF. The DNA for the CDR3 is TGTGCCAGCAGCACTTCACTAGCGGGGGGCGAGAATACGCAGTATTTT.

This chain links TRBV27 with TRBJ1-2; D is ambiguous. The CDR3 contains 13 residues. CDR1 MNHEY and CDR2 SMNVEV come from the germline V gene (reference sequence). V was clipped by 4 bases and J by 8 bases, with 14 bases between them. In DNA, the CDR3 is TGTGCCAGCAGTTCAGGTTCGGCTCGAGGCTACACCTTC. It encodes CASSSGSARGYTF.

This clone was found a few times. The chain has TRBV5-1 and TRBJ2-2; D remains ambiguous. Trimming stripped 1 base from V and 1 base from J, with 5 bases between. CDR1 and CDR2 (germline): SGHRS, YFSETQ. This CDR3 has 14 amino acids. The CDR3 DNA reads TGCGCCAGCAGCTTGACAGAGAACACCGGGGAGCTGTTTTTT. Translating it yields CASSLTENTGELFF.

CDR3 sequence (DNA): TGTGCCAGCAGTTACTTTCCGGGACAAGGGGACGAGCAGTACTTC. Translating gives CASSYFPGQGDEQYF. The rearrangement links TRBV6-5 to TRBJ2-7; possible D gene TRBD1, 6 bases. Germline CDR1 and CDR2: MNHEY and SVGAGI. The germline V and J ends were trimmed by 1 base and 5 bases, with 15 bases remaining between them. This CDR3 region has 15 residues.

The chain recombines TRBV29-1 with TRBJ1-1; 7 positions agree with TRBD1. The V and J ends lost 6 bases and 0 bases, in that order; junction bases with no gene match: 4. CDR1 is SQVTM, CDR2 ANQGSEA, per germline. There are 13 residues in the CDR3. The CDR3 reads CSVGDRMNTEAFF. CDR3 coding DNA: TGCAGCGTGGGGGACAGAATGAACACTGAAGCTTTCTTT.

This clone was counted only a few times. CDR3 in DNA: TGTGCCAGCTCACCGAACGCCGGGACAGGGCGCGGCTACACCTTC. Amino acids: CASSPNAGTGRGYTF. The chain links TRBV18 to TRBJ1-2; 9 nucleotides match TRBD1. V lost 3 bases and J lost 8; bases outside the gene matches: 10. CDR1 is KGHSH, CDR2 LQKENI, per germline. CDR3 length: 15 residues.

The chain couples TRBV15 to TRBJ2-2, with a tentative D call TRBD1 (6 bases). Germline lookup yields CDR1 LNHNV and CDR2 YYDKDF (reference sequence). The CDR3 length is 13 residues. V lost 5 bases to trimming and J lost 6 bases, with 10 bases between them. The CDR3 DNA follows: TGTGCCACCAGCTTCACAGGGCCCGGGGAGCTGTTTTTT. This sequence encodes CATSFTGPGELFF.

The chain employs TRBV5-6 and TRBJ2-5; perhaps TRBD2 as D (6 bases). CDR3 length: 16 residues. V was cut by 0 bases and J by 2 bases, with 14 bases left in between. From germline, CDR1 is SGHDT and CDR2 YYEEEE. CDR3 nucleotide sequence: TGTGCCAGCAGCTTGGGGGGTAGCGGCGGGCAAGAGACCCAGTACTTC. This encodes CASSLGGSGGQETQYF. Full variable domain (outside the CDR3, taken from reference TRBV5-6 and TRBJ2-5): DAGVTQSPTHLIKTRGQQVTLRCSPKSGHDTVSWYQQALGQGPQFIFQYYEEEERQRGNFPDRFSGHQFPNYSSELNVNALLLGDSALYLCASSLGGSGGQETQYFGPGTRLLVL.

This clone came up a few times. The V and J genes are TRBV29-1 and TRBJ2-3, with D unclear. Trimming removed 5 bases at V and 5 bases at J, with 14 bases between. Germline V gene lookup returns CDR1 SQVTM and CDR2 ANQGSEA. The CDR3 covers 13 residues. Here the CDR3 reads CSVPSPGEDTQYF. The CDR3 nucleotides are TGCAGCGTTCCCTCCCCCGGTGAAGATACGCAGTATTTT.

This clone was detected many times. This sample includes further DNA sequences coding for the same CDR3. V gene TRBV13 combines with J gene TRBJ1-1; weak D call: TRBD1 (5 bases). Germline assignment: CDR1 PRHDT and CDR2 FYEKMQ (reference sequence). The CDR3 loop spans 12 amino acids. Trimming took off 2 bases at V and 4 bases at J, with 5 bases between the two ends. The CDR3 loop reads CASSLRGTEAFF. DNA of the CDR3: TGTGCCAGCAGCTTAAGGGGCACTGAAGCTTTCTTT.

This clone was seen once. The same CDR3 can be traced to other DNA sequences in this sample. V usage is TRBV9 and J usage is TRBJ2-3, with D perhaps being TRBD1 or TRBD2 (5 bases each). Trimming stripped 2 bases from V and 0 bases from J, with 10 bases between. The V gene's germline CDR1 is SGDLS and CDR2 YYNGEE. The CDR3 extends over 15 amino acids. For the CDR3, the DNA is TGTGCCAGCAGCGTGGGGACGGTCAGCACAGATACGCAGTATTTT. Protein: CASSVGTVSTDTQYF.